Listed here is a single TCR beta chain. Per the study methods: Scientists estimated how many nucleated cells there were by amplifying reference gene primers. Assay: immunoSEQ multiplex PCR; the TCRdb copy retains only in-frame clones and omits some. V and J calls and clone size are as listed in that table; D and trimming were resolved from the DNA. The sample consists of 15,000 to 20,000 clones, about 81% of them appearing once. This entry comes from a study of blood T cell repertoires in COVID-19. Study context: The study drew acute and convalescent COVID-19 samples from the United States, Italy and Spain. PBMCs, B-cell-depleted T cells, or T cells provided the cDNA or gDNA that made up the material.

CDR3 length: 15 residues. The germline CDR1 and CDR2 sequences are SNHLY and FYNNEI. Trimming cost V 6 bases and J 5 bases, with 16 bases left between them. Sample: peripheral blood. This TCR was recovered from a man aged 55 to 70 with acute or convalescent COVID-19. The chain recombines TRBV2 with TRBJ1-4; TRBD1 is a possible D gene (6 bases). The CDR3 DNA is TGTGCCAGCAGCGAGACCGGGACACCCAATGAAAAACTGTTTTTT. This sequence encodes CASSETGTPNEKLFF.